This T cell receptor beta chain was recorded in a study of T cell responses to AZD1222 COVID-19 vaccine. The V end lost 3 bases, the J end lost 14 bases, and 13 bases lay between the germline ends. The CDR3 covers 12 residues. Germline CDR1 MNHEY, CDR2 SVGEGT. Study-level results: Reportedly, close to half of spike-specific TCRs are directed against unmutated variant regions. The breadth and depth of Spike-specific TCRs increased once two AZD1222 doses had been given. Only six or seven AZD1222 recipients tested seropositive at baseline.

Only in-frame clones appear in the TCRdb table, and some are missing; sequencing was by immunoSEQ multiplex PCR. The sample consists of about 150,000 clones, around 94% of them appearing once. Regarding this clone: Its specificity is unknown.

Sequencing was performed on peripheral blood, taken on day 0 of AZD1222 vaccination. The V call is TRBV6-2 or TRBV6-3, the J call TRBJ1-4; no reliable D call. This receptor was taken from an adult in good health. The chain's CDR3 is CASSYTTRHLFF. The CDR3 DNA reads as TGTGCCAGCAGTTATACGACCCGACATCTGTTTTTT.